The 21 T cell receptor beta chains reported below all come from one sample, sequenced in a study of CD8 T cells in Susac syndrome. The authors reverse transcribed about 0.45 to 1 ug RNA with random hexamers. TCRdb redid the calling of the immunoSEQ multiplex PCR reads with MiXCR, one entry per CDR3 protein. The repertoire includes some 200,000 distinct CDR3 sequences, under 97% of them detected once, and 0.075% to 0.1% sits in the top ten. The sample was CD4+ T cells from PBMCs. The receptor set was obtained from a human donor with Susac syndrome.

The chain is built from TRBV18 and TRBJ1-1, with a possible D match to TRBD1 (6 bases). CDR3 length: 13 residues. Germline assignment: CDR1 KGHSH and CDR2 LQKENI. V was shortened by 8 bases and J by 5 bases, with 15 bases between the two germline ends. CDR3 coding DNA: TGTGCCAGCGCGGAGGGGAGGGGGACTGAAGCTTTCTTT. Protein: CASAEGRGTEAFF.

The chain uses TRBV11-1 and TRBJ1-6; 10 nucleotides align to TRBD1. Looked up from germline, CDR1 is SGHAT and CDR2 is FQDESV (reference sequence). V gave up 8 bases and J gave up 9 bases; unmatched junction bases: 7. This CDR3 spans 14 amino acids. The CDR3, as DNA: TGTGCCAGCCGCGGGGACAGGGGCCCTTCACCCCTCCACTTT. Its protein product is CASRGDRGPSPLHF.

The chain uses TRBV5-1 and TRBJ1-5; 9 nucleotides agree with TRBD1. There are 16 residues in the CDR3. The ends lost 0 bases at V and 7 bases at J; junction bases unmatched: 8. Germline V gives CDR1 SGHRS, CDR2 YFSETQ. CDR3: CASSLGDRVPNQPQHF. CDR3 DNA sequence: TGCGCCAGCAGCTTGGGGGACAGGGTCCCCAACCAGCCCCAGCATTTT.

V and J are TRBV7-3 and TRBJ2-3; D tentatively fits TRBD1 or TRBD2 (5 bases each). The germline V gene encodes CDR1 SGHTA and CDR2 FQGTGA. The CDR3 totals 14 residues. Trimming pared 3 bases from V and 2 bases from J, leaving 9 bases between. The CDR3 sequence is CASSFGDPTDTQYF. The CDR3, as DNA: TGTGCCAGCAGCTTCGGGGACCCCACAGATACGCAGTATTTT.

The gene calls are TRBV18 and TRBJ2-5; D tentatively reads TRBD1 or TRBD2 (6 bases each). V lost 3 bases, J lost 5 bases, and 22 bases lay in between. The germline CDR1 and CDR2 sequences are KGHSH and LQKENI. The CDR3 has 17 residues. The DNA for the CDR3 is TGTGCCAGCTCACCGTTGATCAACGGGGGCCGGCGGGAGACCCAGTACTTC. Residues: CASSPLINGGRRETQYF.

This chain uses TRBV20-1 with TRBJ2-3, with 8 bases lining up with TRBD2. V shed 3 bases, J shed 0 bases, and the junction held 5 bases outside the gene matches. CDR1 and CDR2 from the germline V gene are DFQATT and SNEGSKA (reference sequence). There are 15 residues in the CDR3. CDR3 region: CSASPGGRSTDTQYF. CDR3 coding DNA: TGCAGTGCTAGTCCGGGGGGGCGTAGCACAGATACGCAGTATTTT.

This clonotype was seen only once. The gene calls are TRBV6-2 or TRBV6-3 and TRBJ2-1; D is ambiguous. Germline CDR1 is MNHEY and CDR2 is SVGEGT. Trimming shortened V by 8 bases and J by 0 bases, and 8 bases separated the two germline ends. The CDR3 spans 13 residues. As DNA, the CDR3 is TGTGCCAGCGCCACCAGCTCCTACAATGAGCAGTTCTTC. Protein sequence: CASATSSYNEQFF.

The V and J genes are TRBV9 and TRBJ2-3, with 7 bases identical to TRBD1. The germline CDR1 and CDR2 sequences are SGDLS and YYNGEE. The CDR3 consists of 14 residues. The V and J ends lost 3 bases and 5 bases, in that order; junction bases with no gene match: 6. DNA for the CDR3: TGTGCCAGCAGCGCAGGACAGGTAGGAGATACGCAGTATTTT. This encodes CASSAGQVGDTQYF.

V gene TRBV20-1 combines with J gene TRBJ1-3, with TRBD1 matching over 7 bases. Germline CDR1 reads DFQATT; CDR2 reads SNEGSKA (reference sequence). This CDR3 contains 14 residues. With V trimmed by 5 bases and J by 4 bases, 8 bases remained unmatched. The CDR3 DNA reads as TGCAGTGCTGGACAGGCCCCCGGGGGAAACACCATATATTTT. It codes for CSAGQAPGGNTIYF.

The chain is built from TRBV18 and TRBJ1-1; tentative D call: TRBD1 (5 bases). The CDR3 runs 13 residues. Trimming cost V 4 bases and J 3 bases, with 9 bases left between them. Germline CDR1 is KGHSH and CDR2 is LQKENI. In DNA form, the CDR3 reads TGTGCCAGCTCACTGGGGCACGACACTGAAGCTTTCTTT. Protein sequence: CASSLGHDTEAFF.

The chain employs TRBV24-1 and TRBJ2-1; TRBD1 or TRBD2 may be the D gene (6 bases each). Trimming stripped 5 bases from V and 6 bases from J, with 16 bases between. Per the germline V gene, CDR1 is KGHDR and CDR2 is SFDVKD. This CDR3 is 15 amino acids long. CDR3 residues: CATSAIWGATNEQFF. CDR3 DNA: TGTGCCACCAGTGCTATTTGGGGGGCAACCAATGAGCAGTTCTTC.

The rearrangement links TRBV6-1 to TRBJ2-5, with TRBD2 identical over 8 bases. CDR1 and CDR2 from the germline V gene are MNHNS and SASEGT. The trim removed 8 bases at V and 0 bases at J, leaving 8 bases unmatched. The CDR3 extends over 15 amino acids. The CDR3 coding sequence is TGTGCCAGCGGTCTCGGGGGGGGGAACCAAGAGACCCAGTACTTC. Residues: CASGLGGGNQETQYF.

The chain employs TRBV29-1 and TRBJ2-4; no definite D call. V was shortened by 4 bases and J by 7 bases, with 5 bases between the two germline ends. Germline CDR1 and CDR2: SQVTM and ANQGSEA. CDR3 length: 10 residues. This CDR3 reads CSVADNIQYF. Here the CDR3 DNA reads TGCAGCGTTGCCGACAACATTCAGTACTTC.

The gene calls are TRBV9 and TRBJ2-5; D not resolved. CDR1 is SGDLS, CDR2 YYNGEE, per germline. Trimming removed 4 bases from V and 2 bases from J, with 12 bases in between. The length of the CDR3 is 14 residues. For the CDR3, the DNA is TGTGCCAGCAGCCGTTTAAGCGTTCAAGAGACCCAGTACTTC. Translated, it gives CASSRLSVQETQYF. Full variable domain (rest looked up from reference TRBV9 and TRBJ2-5): DSGVTQTPKHLITATGQRVTLRCSPRSGDLSVYWYQQSLDQGLQFLIQYYNGEERAKGNILERFSAQQFPDLHSELNLSSLELGDSALYFCASSRLSVQETQYFGPGTRLLVL.

With respect to this clonotype: The junction departs from the called germline gene at one end, perhaps through a read error. This rearrangement joins TRBV14 to TRBJ2-1; D uncertain. There are 13 residues in the CDR3. Germline V lookup: CDR1 SGHDN, CDR2 FVKESK. The CDR3 sequence: CASSQDAVDWVIF. The CDR3 DNA reads TGTGCCAGCAGCCAAGATGCGGTGGATTGGGTGATCTTC.

The gene calls are TRBV18 and TRBJ2-1; D gene ambiguous. With 8 bases removed from V and 5 bases from J, the gap between germline ends came to 7 bases. The CDR3 loop spans 11 amino acids. Germline loops: CDR1 KGHSH, CDR2 LQKENI. The DNA of the CDR3 is TGTGCCAGCACTAACGACAATGAGCAGTTCTTC. Its protein product is CASTNDNEQFF. Variable domain in full (rest from reference TRBV18 and TRBJ2-1): NAGVMQNPRHLVRRRGQEARLRCSPMKGHSHVYWYRQLPEEGLKFMVYLQKENIIDESGMPKERFSAEFPKEGPSILRIQQVVRGDSAAYFCASTNDNEQFFGPGTRLTVL.

V gene TRBV28 combines with J gene TRBJ1-4; 8 bases map to TRBD1. Germline V CDR1 and CDR2: MDHEN, SYDVKM. The CDR3 totals 14 residues. V shed 6 bases and J 7 bases; nucleotides not matched to a gene: 7. The CDR3 region is CASRIDRGREKLFF. In nucleotides, the CDR3 is TGTGCCAGCAGGATAGACAGGGGACGTGAAAAACTGTTTTTT.

The chain has TRBV6-5 and TRBJ1-6, with 7 bases fitting TRBD1. The V segment lost 7 bases and the J segment 6 bases; nucleotides outside the gene matches: 6. The CDR3 runs to 14 residues. In germline, CDR1 is MNHEY, CDR2 SVGAGI. The CDR3 here is CASTRQGGNSPLHF. CDR3 sequence (DNA): TGTGCCAGCACTCGACAGGGCGGTAATTCACCCCTCCACTTT.

The J gene is TRBJ1-2, the V gene TRBV5-4; D gene unclear. With 4 bases removed from V and 4 bases from J, the gap between germline ends came to 11 bases. Germline V lookup: CDR1 SGHNT, CDR2 YYREEE (reference sequence). The CDR3 spans 13 residues. The CDR3 region has the DNA TGTGCCAGCAGCCCAGAGTTACCCTATGGCTACACCTTC. Translating gives CASSPELPYGYTF.

The chain carries TRBV7-8 and TRBJ2-5, with TRBD1 matching 9 bases. Germline V gene data show CDR1 as SGHVS and CDR2 as FQNEAQ. This CDR3 contains 15 residues. V dropped 5 bases and J dropped 4; count of bases not matched to a gene: 8. CDR3 region: CASSVGQGISETQYF. As DNA, the CDR3 is TGTGCCAGCAGCGTGGGACAGGGAATTTCAGAGACCCAGTACTTC.

The J gene is TRBJ2-1, the V gene TRBV5-4; 8 bases are a match to TRBD1. V gave up 3 bases and J gave up 7 bases; unmatched junction bases: 9. Germline CDR1 is SGHNT and CDR2 is YYREEE (reference sequence). The length of the CDR3 is 15 residues. CDR3 DNA: TGTGCCAGCAGCTGGGGACAGGCAACCCAAAATGAGCAGTTCTTC. Translating gives CASSWGQATQNEQFF.